This T cell receptor beta chain was recorded in a study of blood T cell dynamics during melanoma immunotherapy. Study overall: Patients with metastatic melanoma got pembrolizumab or nivolumab-ipilimumab as first-line care.

Study-wide results and limits: Disease-control patients' PBMC repertoires became either more clonal or more diverse at W3.

Time point defined: week 3, after first cycle of checkpoint inhibitor. No patient had earlier systemic cancer treatment, concurrent immunosuppressants, or another active cancer. Every bulk PBMC sample received the same 350 ng of DNA. Assay used: immunoSEQ multiplex PCR; TCRdb lists only in-frame clones, some missing. Altogether some 10,000 clones are present, roughly nine tenths being singletons, with the ten largest covering approximately 4%. V dropped 5 bases and J dropped 5; count of bases not matched to a gene: 10. Germline CDR1 and CDR2: SQVTM and ANQGSEA. The CDR3 runs to 15 residues. A word on this clone: Its antigen is currently unknown.

The V gene is TRBV29-1, the J gene TRBJ2-2, with 8 bases aligning to TRBD2. Source: blood, taken from a patient treated with checkpoint blockade. The receptor was isolated from a human donor with melanoma. The CDR3 sequence is CSVLFWREDTGELFF. The CDR3 bases are TGCAGCGTTCTTTTTTGGCGGGAGGATACCGGGGAGCTGTTTTTT.